One sample yielded the 30 T cell receptor beta chains listed below, sequenced in a study of T cells in Graves' hyperthyroidism and ophthalmopathy. Amplification yielded TCR beta CDR3 regions, with RNA transcripts as the source. The TCR CDR3 first-round RT-PCR relied on the HTBI primer set. TCRdb reprocessed the multiplex PCR reads via MiXCR and lists one record per CDR3 protein. In the table there are roughly 740,000 distinct CDR3 sequences, roughly 15% of which are singletons. Sequencing was performed on blood. These receptor sequences come from a man younger than 35 with Graves' hyperthyroidism.

As regards this clonotype: Relative to the germline gene, one junction end is altered; a read error may explain this. The chain links TRBV7-9 to TRBJ2-1; no clear D gene. Per germline, CDR1 SEHNR and CDR2 FQNEAQ (reference sequence). This CDR3 spans 15 amino acids. The CDR3 protein is CASCLAYYRHNEQFF. The CDR3 DNA is TGTGCCAGCTGCTTAGCATACTACAGACACAATGAGCAGTTCTTC.

V gene TRBV25-1 combines with J gene TRBJ1-2; TRBD1 matches at 9 bases. CDR1 is MGHDK and CDR2 is SYGVNS in the germline V gene. This CDR3 contains 18 residues. V lost 10 bases, J lost 2 bases, and 20 bases stayed unmatched. Written as DNA, the CDR3 is TGTGCCAACAAAAGGACGTTAATCAGGACAGGGGTAAACTATGGCTACACCTTC. Protein product: CANKRTLIRTGVNYGYTF.

The table lists this clonotype with many counts. J is TRBJ2-5 and V is TRBV10-3; 8 positions match TRBD1. The trim removed 2 bases at V and 2 bases at J, leaving 1 base unmatched. The CDR3 contains 14 residues. Germline loops: CDR1 ENHRY, CDR2 SYGVKD. CDR3 amino acids: CAISERQGQETQYF. Written as DNA, the CDR3 is TGTGCCATCAGTGAGCGACAGGGGCAAGAGACCCAGTACTTC.

The V and J genes are TRBV7-8 and TRBJ1-3; maybe TRBD1 (5 bases). CDR1 is SGHVS, CDR2 FQNEAQ, per germline. The CDR3 sequence is 19 residues long. V was shortened by 2 bases and J by 8 bases, with 28 bases between the two germline ends. CDR3 DNA: TGTGCCAGCAGCTTATCAGGCCTTGGGACTGAAAGCGTCGGAGACACCATATATTTT. Translating gives CASSLSGLGTESVGDTIYF.

The rearrangement links TRBV12-3 or TRBV12-4 to TRBJ1-3, with D perhaps TRBD1 (5 bases). Trimming took 7 bases from V and 7 from J, leaving 23 bases between them. This CDR3 comprises 16 residues. DNA of the CDR3: TGTGCCAGCACCTACCGGCAGGGACGATCTTGGAACACCATATATTTT. Encoded protein: CASTYRQGRSWNTIYF.

V usage is TRBV27 and J usage is TRBJ1-4; 9 bases match TRBD1. CDR1 and CDR2 (germline): MNHEY, SMNVEV (reference sequence). V shed 5 bases, J shed 7 bases, and the junction held 8 bases outside the gene matches. The CDR3 contains 15 residues. The CDR3 protein is CASSINRGHREKLFF. The CDR3 region has the DNA TGTGCCAGCAGTATTAACAGGGGGCATCGTGAAAAACTGTTTTTT.

This clonotype was counted a few times. V gene TRBV3-1 combines with J gene TRBJ1-2; a possible D gene is TRBD1 (5 bases). CDR1 is LGHDT and CDR2 is YNNKEL in the germline V gene (reference sequence). The CDR3 length is 15 residues. V gave up 0 bases and J gave up 6 bases, with 14 bases separating them. For the CDR3, the DNA is TGTGCCAGCAGCCAAGATTGGGGGGGGACTCATGGCTACACCTTC. Translation gives CASSQDWGGTHGYTF.

This clonotype was counted ten times or more. The rearrangement links TRBV20-1 to TRBJ2-1; the match to TRBD1 covers 7 bases. Germline values: CDR1 DFQATT, CDR2 SNEGSKA (reference sequence). The CDR3 runs 15 residues. The V segment lost 3 bases and the J segment 4 bases; nucleotides outside the gene matches: 9. The CDR3 bases are TGCAGTGCTAGGGAGTTTACCAGGGGGTACAATGAGCAGTTCTTC. It encodes CSAREFTRGYNEQFF.

The V and J genes are TRBV28 and TRBJ1-5, with 8 bases aligning to TRBD1. There are 15 residues in the CDR3. From germline, CDR1 is MDHEN and CDR2 SYDVKM. Trimming cost V 5 bases and J 0 bases; bases outside gene matches: 3. CDR3 DNA: TGTGCCAGCAGTCGGACAGGGTCTAGCAATCAGCCCCAGCATTTT. It translates to CASSRTGSSNQPQHF.

This clonotype appeared many times. The V and J genes are TRBV7-8 and TRBJ2-1, with 14 bases identical to TRBD2. Germline V gene sequence: CDR1 SGHVS, CDR2 FQNEAQ. This CDR3 has 19 amino acids. J was trimmed by 8 bases and V by 3 bases; bases with no gene match: 15. The CDR3, as DNA: TGTGCCAGCAGCTTTCCGACCGGGACTAGCGGGAGTACTACTTATGAGCAGTTCTTC. This encodes CASSFPTGTSGSTTYEQFF.

This clonotype was detected ten times or more. The V call is TRBV2, the J call TRBJ1-5; D not certain. V was clipped by 10 bases and J by 5 bases, with 15 bases between them. Germline V gene data show CDR1 as SNHLY and CDR2 as FYNNEI. This CDR3 region has 13 residues. CDR3 bases: TGTGCCACCGACATGGGTGGCGATCAGCCCCAGCATTTT. Its translation is CATDMGGDQPQHF. The full variable domain, with the rest looked up from reference TRBV2 and TRBJ1-5, is EPEVTQTPSHQVTQMGQEVILRCVPISNHLYFYWYRQILGQKVEFLVSFYNNEISEKSEIFDDQFSVERPDGSNFTLKIRSTKLEDSAMYFCATDMGGDQPQHFGDGTRLSIL.

This clonotype was detected a few times. The V call is TRBV10-3, the J call TRBJ1-1, with D unresolved. This CDR3 comprises 13 residues. Trimming removed 7 bases at V and 9 bases at J, with 18 bases between. The germline V gene has CDR1 ENHRY and CDR2 SYGVKD. DNA of the CDR3: TGTGCCATCAAGAGTTGGGTACGCTTTAAAGCTTTCTTT. This sequence encodes CAIKSWVRFKAFF.

There are a few counts of this clonotype. V usage is TRBV7-9 and J usage is TRBJ2-2; no reliable D call. Germline V gene sequence: CDR1 SEHNR, CDR2 FQNEAQ (reference sequence). The CDR3 totals 11 residues. V shed 1 base and J shed 11 bases, with 5 bases lying between them. CDR3 nucleotides: TGTGCCAGCAGCTTAGGCCCAGAGCTGTTTTTT. The encoded protein is CASSLGPELFF.

The chain employs TRBV28 and TRBJ1-1; weak D call: TRBD1 (6 bases). Per the germline V gene, CDR1 is MDHEN and CDR2 is SYDVKM. Trimming cost V 7 bases and J 4 bases, with 22 bases left between them. CDR3 size: 16 residues. The CDR3 protein is CASTNRGGGAVTEAFF. CDR3 nucleotide sequence: TGTGCCAGCACCAACCGGGGGGGGGGGGCCGTCACTGAAGCTTTCTTT.

About this clonotype: A much larger clone differs from this one at a single base, so this may be a read error. V is TRBV3-1 and J is TRBJ1-2; no firm D call. Germline values: CDR1 LGHDT, CDR2 YNNKEL (reference sequence). This CDR3 comprises 14 residues. The CDR3 nucleotides read TGTGCCGGCAGTTCTGGACCGCGAAACTATGGCTACACCTTC. Translation gives CAGSSGPRNYGYTF. The full variable domain, in which reference TRBV3-1 and TRBJ1-2 provide the parts outside the CDR3, is DTAVSQTPKYLVTQMGNDKSIKCEQNLGHDTMYWYKQDSKKFLKIMFSYNNKELIINETVPNRFSPKSPDKAHLNLHINSLELGDSAVYFCAGSSGPRNYGYTFGSGTRLTVV.

The chain recombines TRBV29-1 with TRBJ2-7; D not certain. Germline-derived CDR1 and CDR2 are SQVTM and ANQGSEA. This CDR3 spans 11 amino acids. Trimming cost V 6 bases and J 2 bases, with 8 bases left between them. The CDR3 protein is CSVGLAYEQYF. As DNA, the CDR3 is TGCAGCGTAGGATTAGCCTACGAGCAGTACTTC.

J is TRBJ2-2 and V is TRBV24-1; D gene ambiguous. CDR1 is KGHDR, CDR2 SFDVKD, per germline. The CDR3 covers 13 residues. Trimming pared 5 bases from V and 4 bases from J, leaving 7 bases between. The CDR3 is CATSGRITGELFF. CDR3 nucleotides: TGTGCCACCAGTGGACGGATCACCGGGGAGCTGTTTTTT.

This clonotype was seen many times. V and J are TRBV28 and TRBJ2-3, with a possible D match to TRBD2 (6 bases). The CDR3 extends over 15 amino acids. The germline V gene has CDR1 MDHEN and CDR2 SYDVKM. V lost 4 bases and J lost 1, with 12 bases in between. Written as DNA, the CDR3 is TGTGCCAGCAGTTCCGGCGGGGAAGGCACAGATACGCAGTATTTT. It encodes CASSSGGEGTDTQYF.

Comment on this clonotype: A clone one base away is much larger, so this may be a read error. The final CDR3 position lacks the conserved phenylalanine or tryptophan, pointing to a likely read error. The chain couples TRBV9 to TRBJ1-5, with 7 bases lining up with TRBD1. V was pared by 5 bases and J by 9 bases, with 17 bases of the junction left unmatched. CDR3 size: 16 residues. Germline assignment: CDR1 SGDLS and CDR2 YYNGEE. For the CDR3, the DNA is TGTGCCAGCAGTTTAGCCAGACAGGGACCTTTGGGGCCCCAGCATCTT. Its translation: CASSLARQGPLGPQHL.

This clonotype appeared many times. This chain links TRBV28 with TRBJ2-3; D is ambiguous. Germline loops: CDR1 MDHEN, CDR2 SYDVKM. The CDR3 length is 15 residues. Trimming cost V 6 bases and J 3 bases, with 16 bases left between them. The chain's CDR3 is CASSNSQAQTDTQYF. CDR3 DNA sequence: TGTGCCAGCAGCAATTCCCAAGCGCAGACAGATACGCAGTATTTT.

A remark on this clonotype: The junction shows a germline mismatch at one end, possibly a read error. The chain is built from TRBV6-1 and TRBJ2-6, with D perhaps matching TRBD1 or TRBD2 (5 bases each). Looked up from germline, CDR1 is MNHNS and CDR2 is SASEGT. This CDR3 is built from 16 residues. The chain's CDR3 is CASSEYRGAGANVLTF. In DNA form, the CDR3 reads TGTGCCAGCAGTGAATATCGGGGTGCCGGGGCCAACGTTCTGACTTTC.

The V call is TRBV28, the J call TRBJ2-7; TRBD2 agrees at 8 bases. Looked up from germline, CDR1 is MDHEN and CDR2 is SYDVKM. There are 14 residues in the CDR3. Trimming at V came to 6 bases and at J to 1 base, leaving 5 bases not matched to a gene. The CDR3 protein is CASSRGGGSYEQYF. CDR3 sequence (DNA): TGTGCCAGCAGCCGGGGGGGCGGTTCCTACGAGCAGTACTTC.

V and J are TRBV6-5 and TRBJ2-1; 9 bases line up with TRBD2. Germline CDR1 is MNHEY and CDR2 is SVGAGI. CDR3 length equals 17 residues. V shed 4 bases, J shed 8 bases, and the junction held 15 bases outside the gene matches. The CDR3 nucleotides are TGTGCCAGCAGTTCTCCCCGGACTAGCGAGGATTCGGATGAGCAGTTCTTC. It is translated as CASSSPRTSEDSDEQFF.

The rearrangement joins TRBV7-9 to TRBJ2-7; 12 nucleotides align to TRBD1. Germline V gives CDR1 SEHNR, CDR2 FQNEAQ (reference sequence). V was pared by 5 bases and J by 0 bases, with 20 bases of the junction left unmatched. CDR3 size: 21 residues. CDR3 DNA: TGTGCCAGCAGCCCCCGGGGACAGGGGGCCATCAGCGGCTCTAGCTCCTACGAGCAGTACTTC. Protein sequence: CASSPRGQGAISGSSSYEQYF.

This clonotype was found a few times. The CDR3 sequence is CASSEGDNTYEQYF. As DNA, the CDR3 is TGTGCCAGCAGTGAGGGGGATAACACCTACGAGCAGTACTTC. This chain links TRBV2 with TRBJ2-7; the D call may be TRBD1 or TRBD2 (5 bases each). The germline V and J ends were trimmed by 3 bases and 2 bases, with 11 bases remaining between them. The CDR3 is 14 amino acids. Germline CDR1 SNHLY, CDR2 FYNNEI.

This clonotype has at least ten counts. CDR3 in DNA: TGTGCCAGCACCCCGGACGGAAGGGGAGCTTTCTTT. Encoded protein: CASTPDGRGAFF. V and J are TRBV28 and TRBJ1-1, with a tentative D call TRBD1 (5 bases). Germline V gives CDR1 MDHEN, CDR2 SYDVKM. CDR3 length equals 12 residues. Trimming left V 7 bases short and J 10 bases short, with 16 bases between.

On this clonotype itself: A much larger clone is a single base away; this may be a read error. No conserved phenylalanine or tryptophan is present at the end of the CDR3, so a read error is the likely explanation. The V and J genes are TRBV13 and TRBJ2-5; no clear D. Germline assignment: CDR1 PRHDT and CDR2 FYEKMQ (reference sequence). V was pared by 6 bases and J by 5 bases, with 13 bases between. The CDR3 runs 13 residues. The CDR3 loop is CASSQIVGETQYL. In DNA, the CDR3 is TGTGCCAGCAGTCAAATAGTTGGGGAGACCCAGTACCTC.

In its sample, this clonotype was seen a few times. The chain combines TRBV12-3 or TRBV12-4 with TRBJ1-6; no definite D call. This CDR3 has 14 amino acids. V lost 8 bases and J 7 bases, leaving 15 bases between the germline ends. This CDR3 is CASSKGNGNSPLHF. CDR3 coding DNA: TGTGCCAGCTCTAAAGGGAATGGAAATTCACCCCTCCACTTT.

The genes are TRBV19 and TRBJ2-5; 10 nucleotides line up with TRBD2. V trimming: 7 bases; J trimming: 0 bases; junction bases outside the gene matches: 5. CDR3 length equals 15 residues. CDR1 LNHDA and CDR2 SQIVND come from the germline V gene (reference sequence). CDR3 sequence reads: CASTSSGRYQETQYF. The DNA for the CDR3 is TGTGCCAGTACTAGTAGCGGGAGGTACCAAGAGACCCAGTACTTC.

This clonotype was seen many times. This chain connects TRBV30 to TRBJ2-7; 7 nucleotides line up with TRBD1. V shed 3 bases and J 4 bases; nucleotides not matched to a gene: 3. The germline V gene encodes CDR1 GTSNPN and CDR2 SVGIG (reference sequence). CDR3 length: 12 residues. CDR3 nucleotides: TGTGCCTGGAGCATGACAGGGTACGAGCAGTACTTC. It specifies CAWSMTGYEQYF. The whole variable domain, remainder taken from reference TRBV30 and TRBJ2-7, is SQTIHQWPATLVQPVGSPLSLECTVEGTSNPNLYWYRQAAGRGLQLLFYSVGIGQISSEVPQNLSASRPQDRQFILSSKKLLLSDSGFYLCAWSMTGYEQYFGPGTRLTVT.